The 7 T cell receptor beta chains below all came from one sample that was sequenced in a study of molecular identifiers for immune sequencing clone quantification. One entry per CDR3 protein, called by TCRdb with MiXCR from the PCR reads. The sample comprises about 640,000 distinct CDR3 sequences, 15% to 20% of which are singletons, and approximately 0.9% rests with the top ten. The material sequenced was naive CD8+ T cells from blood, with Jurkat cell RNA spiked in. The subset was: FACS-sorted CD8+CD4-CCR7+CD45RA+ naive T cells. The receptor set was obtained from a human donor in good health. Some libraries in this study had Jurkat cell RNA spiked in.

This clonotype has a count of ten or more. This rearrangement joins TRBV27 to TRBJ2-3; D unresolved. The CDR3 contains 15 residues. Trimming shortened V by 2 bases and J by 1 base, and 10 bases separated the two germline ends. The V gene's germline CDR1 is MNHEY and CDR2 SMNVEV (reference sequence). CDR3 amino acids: CASSLGVSRTDTQYF. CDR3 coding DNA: TGTGCCAGCAGTTTAGGGGTTTCTCGCACAGATACGCAGTATTTT.

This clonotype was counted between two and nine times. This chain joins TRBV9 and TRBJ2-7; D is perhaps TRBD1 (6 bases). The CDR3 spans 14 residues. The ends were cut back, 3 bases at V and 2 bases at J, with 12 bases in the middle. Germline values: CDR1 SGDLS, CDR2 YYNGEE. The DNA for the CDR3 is TGTGCCAGCAGCGAGGACAGTTTCGCCTACGAGCAGTACTTC. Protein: CASSEDSFAYEQYF.

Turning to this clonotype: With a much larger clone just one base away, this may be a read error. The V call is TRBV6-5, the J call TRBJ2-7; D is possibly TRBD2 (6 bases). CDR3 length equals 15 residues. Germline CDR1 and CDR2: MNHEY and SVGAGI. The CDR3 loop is CASSHSGGGGYEQYF. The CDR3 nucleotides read TGTGCCAGCAGTCACTCCGGGGGAGGAGGCTACGAGCAGTACTTC.

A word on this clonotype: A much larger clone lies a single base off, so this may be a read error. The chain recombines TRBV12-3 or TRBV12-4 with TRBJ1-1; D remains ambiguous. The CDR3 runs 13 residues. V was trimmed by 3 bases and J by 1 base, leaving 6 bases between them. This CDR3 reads CASSFGKNTEAFF. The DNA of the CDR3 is TGTGCCAGCAGTTTCGGGAAGAACACTGAAGCTTTCTTT.

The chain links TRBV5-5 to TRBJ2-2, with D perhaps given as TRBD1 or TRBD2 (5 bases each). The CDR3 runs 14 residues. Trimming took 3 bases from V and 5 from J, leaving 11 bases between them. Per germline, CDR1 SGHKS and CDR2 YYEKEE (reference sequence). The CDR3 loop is CASSWGGQTGELFF. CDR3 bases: TGTGCCAGCAGCTGGGGCGGGCAGACCGGGGAGCTGTTTTTT.

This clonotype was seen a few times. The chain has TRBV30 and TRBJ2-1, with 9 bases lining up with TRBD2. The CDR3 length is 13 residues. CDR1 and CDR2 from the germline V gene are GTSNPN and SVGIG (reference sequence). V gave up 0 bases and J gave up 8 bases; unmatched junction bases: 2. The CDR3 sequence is CAWSVAGGDEQFF. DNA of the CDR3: TGTGCCTGGAGTGTAGCGGGGGGTGATGAGCAGTTCTTC.

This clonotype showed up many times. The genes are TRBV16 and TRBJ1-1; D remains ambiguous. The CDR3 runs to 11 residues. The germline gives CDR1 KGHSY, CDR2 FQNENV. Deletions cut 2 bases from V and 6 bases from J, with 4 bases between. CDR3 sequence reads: CASSQAPEAFF. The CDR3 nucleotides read TGTGCCAGCAGCCAAGCCCCTGAAGCTTTCTTT.